Given below is one T cell receptor (beta chain) in context. Germline V CDR1 and CDR2: SGHTA, FQGNSA. Unmatched junction bases numbered 7, after V lost 3 bases and J lost 2 bases. The CDR3 spans 17 residues. This sample was included in a study of T cell changes during pregnancy in multiple sclerosis. TCRdb's table, derived via immunoSEQ multiplex PCR, lists solely in-frame clones and lacks some. Of 90,000 to 120,000 clones detected, around 90% appear once; the ten largest clones hold around 0.8%. Here the sequenced sample was peripheral blood, taken in the third trimester of pregnancy. This TCR came from a female donor in good health, enrolled as a control in a pregnancy study. V is TRBV7-2 and J is TRBJ1-4; TRBD1 aligns across 9 bases. CDR3 in DNA: TGTGCCAGCAGCTTGAGAACAGGGGGCTCTACTAATGAAAAACTGTTTTTT. It is translated as CASSLRTGGSTNEKLFF.